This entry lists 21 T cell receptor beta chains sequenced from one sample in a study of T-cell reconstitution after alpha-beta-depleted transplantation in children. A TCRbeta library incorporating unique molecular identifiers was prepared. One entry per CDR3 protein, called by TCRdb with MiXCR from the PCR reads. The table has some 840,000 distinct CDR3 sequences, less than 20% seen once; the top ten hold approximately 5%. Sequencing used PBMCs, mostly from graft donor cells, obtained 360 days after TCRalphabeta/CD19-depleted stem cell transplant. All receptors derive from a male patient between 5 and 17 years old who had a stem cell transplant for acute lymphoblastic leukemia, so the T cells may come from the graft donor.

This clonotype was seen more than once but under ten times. The CDR3: CASRYLGLAGGPDEQFF. CDR3 nucleotides: TGTGCCAGCAGATACCTGGGACTAGCGGGAGGGCCAGATGAGCAGTTCTTC. V and J are TRBV2 and TRBJ2-1; 16 positions match TRBD2. Germline V CDR1 and CDR2: SNHLY, FYNNEI. Losses at the gene ends were 6 bases for V and 8 bases for J; bases not matched to a gene: 10. CDR3 length: 17 residues. Looking up the rest from reference TRBV2 and TRBJ2-1 gives the full variable domain: EPEVTQTPSHQVTQMGQEVILRCVPISNHLYFYWYRQILGQKVEFLVSFYNNEISEKSEIFDDQFSVERPDGSNFTLKIRSTKLEDSAMYFCASRYLGLAGGPDEQFFGPGTRLTVL.

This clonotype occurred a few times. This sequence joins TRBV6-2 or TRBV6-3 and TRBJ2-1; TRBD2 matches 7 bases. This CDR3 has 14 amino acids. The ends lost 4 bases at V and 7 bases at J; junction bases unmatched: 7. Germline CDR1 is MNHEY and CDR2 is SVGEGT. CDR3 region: CASSFGLVQNEQFF. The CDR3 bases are TGTGCCAGCAGTTTTGGACTAGTACAAAATGAGCAGTTCTTC.

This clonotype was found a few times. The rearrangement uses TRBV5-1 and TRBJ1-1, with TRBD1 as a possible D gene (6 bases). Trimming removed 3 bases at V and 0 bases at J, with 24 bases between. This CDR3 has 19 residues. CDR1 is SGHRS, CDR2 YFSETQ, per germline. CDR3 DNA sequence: TGCGCCAGCAGCTCCGCCGGGACATCAATAGGCCTTATGAACACTGAAGCTTTCTTT. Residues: CASSSAGTSIGLMNTEAFF.

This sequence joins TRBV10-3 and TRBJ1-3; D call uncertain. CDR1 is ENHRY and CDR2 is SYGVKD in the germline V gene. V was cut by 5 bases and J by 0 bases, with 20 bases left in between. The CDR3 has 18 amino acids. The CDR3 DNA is TGTGCCATCAGTATGCCGATGGGAGGCCGACTCTCTGGAAACACCATATATTTT. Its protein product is CAISMPMGGRLSGNTIYF.

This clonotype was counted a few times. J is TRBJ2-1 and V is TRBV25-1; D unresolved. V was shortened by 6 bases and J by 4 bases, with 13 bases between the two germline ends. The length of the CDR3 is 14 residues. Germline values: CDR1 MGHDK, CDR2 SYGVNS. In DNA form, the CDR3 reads TGTGCCAGCAGACCATCCGAGCTTTACAATGAGCAGTTCTTC. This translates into CASRPSELYNEQFF. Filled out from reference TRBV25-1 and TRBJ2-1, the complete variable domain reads EADIYQTPRYLVIGTGKKITLECSQTMGHDKMYWYQQDPGMELHLIHYSYGVNSTEKGDLSSESTVSRIRTEHFPLTLESARPSHTSQYLCASRPSELYNEQFFGPGTRLTVL.

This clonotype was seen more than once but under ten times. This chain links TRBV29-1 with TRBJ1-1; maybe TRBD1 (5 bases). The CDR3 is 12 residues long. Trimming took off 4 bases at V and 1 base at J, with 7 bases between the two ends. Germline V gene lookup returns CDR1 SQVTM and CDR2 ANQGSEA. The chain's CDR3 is CSVGGRNTEAFF. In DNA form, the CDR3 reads TGCAGCGTTGGGGGGAGGAACACTGAAGCTTTCTTT.

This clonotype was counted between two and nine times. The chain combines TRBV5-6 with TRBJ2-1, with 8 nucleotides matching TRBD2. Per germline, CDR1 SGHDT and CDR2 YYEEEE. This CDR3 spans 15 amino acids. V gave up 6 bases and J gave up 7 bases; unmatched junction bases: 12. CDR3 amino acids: CASTHSGRVVNEQFF. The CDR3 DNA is TGTGCCAGCACTCACTCCGGGAGGGTAGTAAATGAGCAGTTCTTC.

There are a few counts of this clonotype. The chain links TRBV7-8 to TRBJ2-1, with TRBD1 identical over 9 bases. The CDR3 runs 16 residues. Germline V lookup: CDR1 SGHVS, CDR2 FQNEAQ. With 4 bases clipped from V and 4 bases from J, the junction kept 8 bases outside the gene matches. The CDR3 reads CASSSNRDRVYNEQFF. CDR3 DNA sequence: TGTGCCAGCAGCTCCAACCGGGACAGGGTGTACAATGAGCAGTTCTTC. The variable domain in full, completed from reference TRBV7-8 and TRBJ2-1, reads GAGVSQSPRYKVAKRGQDVALRCDPISGHVSLFWYQQALGQGPEFLTYFQNEAQLDKSGLPSDRFFAERPEGSVSTLKIQRTQQEDSAVYLCASSSNRDRVYNEQFFGPGTRLTVL.

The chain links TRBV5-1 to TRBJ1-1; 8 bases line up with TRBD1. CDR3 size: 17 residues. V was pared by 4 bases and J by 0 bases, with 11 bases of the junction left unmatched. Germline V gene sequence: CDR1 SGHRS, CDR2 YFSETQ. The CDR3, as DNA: TGCGCCAGCAGCGGCGGGACAGGCTACTCTTTGAACACTGAAGCTTTCTTT. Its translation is CASSGGTGYSLNTEAFF.

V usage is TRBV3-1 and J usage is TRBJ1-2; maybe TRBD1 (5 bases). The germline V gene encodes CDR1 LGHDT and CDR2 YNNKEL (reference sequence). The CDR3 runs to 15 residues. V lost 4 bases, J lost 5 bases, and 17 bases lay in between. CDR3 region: CASSPTGQWRYGYTF. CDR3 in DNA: TGTGCCAGCAGCCCCACGGGGCAATGGCGTTATGGCTACACCTTC.

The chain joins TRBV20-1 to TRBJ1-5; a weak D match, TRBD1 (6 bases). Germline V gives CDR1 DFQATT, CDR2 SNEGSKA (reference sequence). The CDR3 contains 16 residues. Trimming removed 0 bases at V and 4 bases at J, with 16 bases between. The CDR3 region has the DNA TGCAGTGCTAGAGATCGATTGACAGGCGGGAATCAGCCCCAGCATTTT. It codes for CSARDRLTGGNQPQHF.

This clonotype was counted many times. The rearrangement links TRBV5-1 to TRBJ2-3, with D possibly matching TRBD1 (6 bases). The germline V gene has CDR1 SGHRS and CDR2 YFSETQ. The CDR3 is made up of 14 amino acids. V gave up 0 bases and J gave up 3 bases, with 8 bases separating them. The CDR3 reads CASSLDRVTDTQYF. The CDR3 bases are TGCGCCAGCAGCTTGGACAGGGTGACAGATACGCAGTATTTT.

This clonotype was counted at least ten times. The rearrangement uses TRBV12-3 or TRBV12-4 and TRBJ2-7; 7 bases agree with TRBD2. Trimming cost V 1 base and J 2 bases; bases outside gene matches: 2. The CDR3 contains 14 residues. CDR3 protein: CASSLGEGPYEQYF. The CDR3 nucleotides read TGTGCCAGCAGTTTAGGGGAGGGACCCTACGAGCAGTACTTC.

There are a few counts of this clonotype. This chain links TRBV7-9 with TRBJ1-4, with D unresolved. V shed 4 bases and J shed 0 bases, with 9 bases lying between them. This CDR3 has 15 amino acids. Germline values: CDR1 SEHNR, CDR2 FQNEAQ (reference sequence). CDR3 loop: CASSSDGATNEKLFF. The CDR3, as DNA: TGTGCCAGCAGCTCCGACGGTGCAACTAATGAAAAACTGTTTTTT. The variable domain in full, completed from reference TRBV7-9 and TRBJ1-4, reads DTGVSQNPRHKITKRGQNVTFRCDPISEHNRLYWYRQTLGQGPEFLTYFQNEAQLEKSRLLSDRFSAERPKGSFSTLEIQRTEQGDSAMYLCASSSDGATNEKLFFGSGTQLSVL.

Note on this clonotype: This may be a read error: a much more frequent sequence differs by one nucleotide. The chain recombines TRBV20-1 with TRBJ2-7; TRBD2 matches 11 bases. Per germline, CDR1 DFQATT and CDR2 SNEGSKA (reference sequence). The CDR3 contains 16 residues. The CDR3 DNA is TGCTGTGCTGCCGGGACTAGCGGCGTAGGGGCCTACGAGCAGTACTTC. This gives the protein CCAAGTSGVGAYEQYF.

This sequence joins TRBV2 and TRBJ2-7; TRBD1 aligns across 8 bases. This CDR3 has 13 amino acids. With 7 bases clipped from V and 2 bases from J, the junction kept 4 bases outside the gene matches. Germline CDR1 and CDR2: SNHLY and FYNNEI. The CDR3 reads CASTRDRTYEQYF. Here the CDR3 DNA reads TGTGCCAGCACCCGGGACAGGACCTACGAGCAGTACTTC. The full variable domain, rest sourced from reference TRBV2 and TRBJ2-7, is EPEVTQTPSHQVTQMGQEVILRCVPISNHLYFYWYRQILGQKVEFLVSFYNNEISEKSEIFDDQFSVERPDGSNFTLKIRSTKLEDSAMYFCASTRDRTYEQYFGPGTRLTVT.

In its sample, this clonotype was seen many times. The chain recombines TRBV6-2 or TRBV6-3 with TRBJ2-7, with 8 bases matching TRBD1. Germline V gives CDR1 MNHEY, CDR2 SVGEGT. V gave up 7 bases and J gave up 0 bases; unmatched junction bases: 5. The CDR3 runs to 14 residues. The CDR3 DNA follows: TGTGCCAGCATACGGACAGGGAGCTCCTACGAGCAGTACTTC. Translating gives CASIRTGSSYEQYF.

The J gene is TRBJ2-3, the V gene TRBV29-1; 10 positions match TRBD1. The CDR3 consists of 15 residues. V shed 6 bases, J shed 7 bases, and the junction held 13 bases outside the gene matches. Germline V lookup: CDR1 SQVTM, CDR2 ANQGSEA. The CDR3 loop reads CSVLEYGTGENTQYF. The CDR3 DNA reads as TGCAGCGTCTTAGAATACGGGACAGGGGAAAATACGCAGTATTTT.

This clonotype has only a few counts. CDR3 nucleotides: TGTGCCAGCAGCTTAGCTACCGGCCCCGTCTACAATGAGCAGTTCTTC. It translates to CASSLATGPVYNEQFF. The chain uses TRBV7-9 and TRBJ2-1; D unresolved. V was shortened by 0 bases and J by 3 bases, with 12 bases between the two germline ends. This CDR3 spans 16 amino acids. Looked up from germline, CDR1 is SEHNR and CDR2 is FQNEAQ (reference sequence).

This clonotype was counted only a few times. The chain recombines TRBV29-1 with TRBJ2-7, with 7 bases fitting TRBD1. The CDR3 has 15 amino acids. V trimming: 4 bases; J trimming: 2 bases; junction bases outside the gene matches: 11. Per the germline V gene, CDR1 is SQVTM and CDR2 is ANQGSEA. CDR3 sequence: CSVGIGTGDPYEQYF. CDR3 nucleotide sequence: TGCAGCGTTGGCATTGGTACAGGGGATCCCTACGAGCAGTACTTC.

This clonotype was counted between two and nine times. The CDR3 loop is CASSQDKGRGGYTF. The CDR3 coding sequence is TGTGCCAGCAGCCAAGATAAAGGCCGCGGAGGCTACACCTTC. The chain carries TRBV4-2 and TRBJ1-2; D is unresolved. The V end lost 0 bases, the J end lost 8 bases, and 13 bases lay between the germline ends. Germline CDR1 LGHNA, CDR2 YNFKEQ. The CDR3 has 14 residues.